This record covers a single T cell receptor (beta chain). The germline CDR1 and CDR2 sequences are SGHVS and FNYEAQ. The CDR3 is 13 residues long. With 4 bases removed from V and 7 bases from J, the gap between germline ends came to 12 bases. RNA transcripts were the template for amplifying TCR beta CDR3 regions. First-round RT-PCR of the TCR CDR3 relied on the HTBI primer set. TCRdb fed the multiplex PCR reads into MiXCR, producing one record per CDR3 protein. The table has about 300,000 distinct CDR3 sequences, around 15% seen once. This sample is part of a study of T cells in Graves' hyperthyroidism and ophthalmopathy. With a duration under 2 months, the hyperthyroidism was newly diagnosed in patients aged 18 to 65. Based on clinical symptoms, serum thyroxine and TRAb, thyroid ultrasound and orbital computed tomography, diagnoses were reached.

The rearrangement uses TRBV7-6 and TRBJ2-3; tentative D call: TRBD1 (6 bases). This TCR was recovered from a woman between 35 and 50 years old with Graves' hyperthyroidism. The specimen sequenced was blood. The chain's CDR3 is CASSSYRENTQYF. In nucleotides, the CDR3 is TGTGCCAGCAGCTCCTACAGGGAAAATACGCAGTATTTT.